These 5 T cell receptor beta chains share one sample of origin, sequenced in a study of identical twins. MiXCR, run by TCRdb on the 5' RACE reads, gives a single entry per CDR3 protein. The repertoire holds around 490,000 distinct CDR3 sequences, with roughly 13% as singletons. This sample also appeared in a second study, on yellow fever vaccine responses in identical twins.

The sequencing input was CD4+ T cells sorted from blood. These receptors were taken from a woman under 30 in good health.

This clonotype has more than one count but fewer than ten. The chain carries TRBV5-1 and TRBJ2-3; 7 nucleotides line up with TRBD1. The ends lost 2 bases at V and 9 bases at J; junction bases unmatched: 9. Germline lookup yields CDR1 SGHRS and CDR2 YFSETQ. This CDR3 contains 14 residues. The chain's CDR3 is CASSFEGARVTQYF. The CDR3 coding sequence is TGCGCCAGCAGCTTCGAGGGGGCCAGGGTGACGCAGTATTTT.

The chain recombines TRBV29-1 with TRBJ2-5, with D tentatively TRBD1 or TRBD2 (6 bases each). Trimming left V 7 bases short and J 5 bases short, with 14 bases between. Germline V gene data show CDR1 as SQVTM and CDR2 as ANQGSEA. This CDR3 has 12 amino acids. The CDR3 region has the DNA TGCAGCGCCAACGGGGGCTCGGAGACCCAGTACTTC. It specifies CSANGGSETQYF.

CDR3 in DNA: TGTGCCACCAGCAGAGATGGGGGACAGTCATTTTATGGCTACACCTTC. It encodes CATSRDGGQSFYGYTF. This chain uses TRBV15 with TRBJ1-2, with 7 bases fitting TRBD1. J was trimmed by 5 bases and V by 0 bases; bases with no gene match: 9. Germline V lookup: CDR1 LNHNV, CDR2 YYDKDF (reference sequence). The CDR3 is 16 amino acids.

The sample holds a few counts of this clonotype. The gene calls are TRBV7-9 and TRBJ2-7; possible D gene TRBD1, 7 bases. The CDR3 contains 12 residues. Trimming removed 5 bases at V and 9 bases at J, with 14 bases between. In germline, CDR1 is SEHNR, CDR2 FQNEAQ (reference sequence). In DNA, the CDR3 is TGTGCCAGCAGCGCGGGACAGCCGGCGCAGTACTTC. It translates to CASSAGQPAQYF.

This clonotype has only a few counts. J is TRBJ1-2 and V is TRBV30; no clear D gene. The V end lost 3 bases, the J end lost 6 bases, and 14 bases lay between the germline ends. CDR3 size: 13 residues. Germline values: CDR1 GTSNPN, CDR2 SVGIG (reference sequence). In nucleotides, the CDR3 is TGTGCCTGGAGAGGTTTAGGGAGGGATGGCTACACCTTC. Residues: CAWRGLGRDGYTF.